The 3 T cell receptor beta chains below all came from one sample that was sequenced in a study of patients and donors after allogeneic stem cell transplantation. TCRdb re-derived calls from the RT-PCR reads in MiXCR, one entry per CDR3 protein. The sample has roughly 940,000 distinct CDR3 sequences; about 20% are singletons. The specimen was blood, either unsorted or a sorted T cell fraction (not recorded which). The receptors were sampled from a human donor who was either an allogeneic HSCT recipient or a stem cell or donor lymphocyte infusion donor (not recorded which). It is not recorded whose cells these are; they may come from a transplant donor.

The rearrangement uses TRBV5-6 and TRBJ2-1; the D call may be TRBD1 or TRBD2 (5 bases each). The V gene's germline CDR1 is SGHDT and CDR2 YYEEEE. CDR3 length equals 14 residues. The V and J ends lost 4 bases and 5 bases respectively, with 13 bases between them. CDR3 nucleotides: TGTGCCAGCAGCCGGGGACCGATAAACAATGAGCAGTTCTTC. Residues: CASSRGPINNEQFF.

This clonotype has a handful of counts. The CDR3 reads CASSYKGGSGGRETQYF. The CDR3 DNA follows: TGTGCCAGCAGTTACAAAGGCGGCAGCGGGGGGCGGGAGACCCAGTACTTC. This chain uses TRBV6-5 with TRBJ2-5, with 9 bases matching TRBD2. The CDR3 spans 17 residues. Per the germline V gene, CDR1 is MNHEY and CDR2 is SVGAGI. V lost 2 bases to trimming and J lost 5 bases; unmatched junction nucleotides: 12.

CDR3 region: CAISRDFPSSGNTIYF. DNA of the CDR3: TGTGCCATCTCCCGGGACTTTCCGAGCTCTGGAAACACCATATATTTT. V and J are TRBV10-3 and TRBJ1-3, with D possibly TRBD1 on 5 matching bases. This CDR3 region has 16 residues. CDR1 is ENHRY, CDR2 SYGVKD, per germline. V was trimmed by 8 bases and J by 0 bases, leaving 17 bases between them.